Listed below are T cell receptor beta chains from one sample, sequenced in a study of Graves' ophthalmopathy and Graves' hyperthyroidism. TCRdb ran MiXCR on the multiplex PCR reads and lists one entry per CDR3 protein. The sample shows approximately 700,000 distinct CDR3 sequences, roughly 41% of them seen only once. Sequencing used peripheral blood. The receptor source for this set is an adult man with Graves' ophthalmopathy. CDR3s include the opening cysteine and the closing phenylalanine or tryptophan. A D gene is named only where the DNA matches it firmly. The size of a clone is reported for some rows only, either as once, few or many, or as a class for expanded clones.

j_call | d_call | v_call | clone_size | cdr3_nt | cdr3_aa
TRBJ1-1 | TRBD1 | TRBV19 | few | TGTGCCAGTAGTATTACACAGGGGGCAACTGAAGCTTTCTTT | CASSITQGATEAFF
TRBJ1-3 | TRBD1 | TRBV10-3 | many | TGTGCCGCCTCAGAAGACAGGGTAACGGGAAACACCATATATTTT | CAASEDRVTGNTIYF
TRBJ1-3 | . | TRBV7-9 | . | TGTGCCAGCAGCTTAGGGGCCATCTCTGGAAACACCATATATTTT | CASSLGAISGNTIYF
TRBJ1-1 | . | TRBV10-3 | many | TGTGCCATCAGCGGGCCCCGCGCTGAAGCTTTCTTT | CAISGPRAEAFF
TRBJ2-2 | . | TRBV25-1 | . | TGTGCCAGCAGTTTCCTAGGCGTGGACAGCACCGGGGAGCTGTTTTTT | CASSFLGVDSTGELFF
TRBJ1-4 | . | TRBV4-1 | few | TGCGCCAGCAGCCAAGCAGGGGCGCAACTTTTT | CASSQAGAQLF
TRBJ1-5 | TRBD1 | TRBV19 | . | TGTGCCAGTACCGGGACAGGGGTTGTTAGGGGCAATCAGCCCCAGCATTTT | CASTGTGVVRGNQPQHF
TRBJ2-5 | . | TRBV7-9 | few | TGTGCCAGCAGTTTATTTAGGGCAGAGACCCAGTACTTC | CASSLFRAETQYF
TRBJ2-5 | TRBD2 | TRBV20-1 | few | TGCAGTGCTCACCACGGGACTAGCGGGGCTCAAGAGACCCAGTACTTC | CSAHHGTSGAQETQYF
TRBJ1-1 | . | TRBV2 | . | TGTGCCAGCAGTTACTCGGTCAGGATCACTGAAGCTTTCTTT | CASSYSVRITEAFF
TRBJ1-5 | TRBD1 | TRBV24-1 | . | TGTGCCACCAGTGACCCAGCGAAGGGGGCGGCTCAGCCCCAGCATTTT | CATSDPAKGAAQPQHF
TRBJ2-7 | . | TRBV7-9 | many | TGTGCCAGCAGCTTAGGTGAGAGCTCCTACGAGCAGTACTTC | CASSLGESSYEQYF
TRBJ1-5 | TRBD1 | TRBV7-9 | . | TGTGCCGGCAGTCCCGGACAGGGCCATCGGCCCCAGCATTTT | CAGSPGQGHRPQHF
TRBJ2-3 | . | TRBV2 | . | TGTGCCAGCAGGCAAACTAGCACAGATACGCAGTATTTT | CASRQTSTDTQYF
TRBJ2-2 | TRBD2 | TRBV9 | . | TGTGCCAGCAGCGGAGGCCGGGGGGGCTTAGGCACCGGGGAGCTGTTTTTT | CASSGGRGGLGTGELFF
TRBJ1-1 | TRBD1 | TRBV2 | . | TGTGCCAGCCTATACGGGACAGGGAGCACTGAAGCTTTCTTT | CASLYGTGSTEAFF
TRBJ1-4 | . | TRBV20-1 | . | TGCAGTGCTACCCGGGCCCGGGGTCATCGTGAAAAACTGTTTTTT | CSATRARGHREKLFF
TRBJ2-7 | TRBD1 | TRBV11-1 | once | TGTGCCAGCAGCGCACCGGGACAGGGGACCTACGAGCAGTACTTC | CASSAPGQGTYEQYF
TRBJ2-5 | . | TRBV29-1 | many | TGCAGCGTTGAACTAGCCCAAAAGGAGACCCAGTACTTC | CSVELAQKETQYF
TRBJ1-3 | . | TRBV10-3 | few | TGTGCCACCCTCCCGTTAGGTGGAAACACCATATATTTT | CATLPLGGNTIYF
TRBJ2-7 | . | TRBV7-9 | few | TGTGCCAGCAGCTTAGACGCACGCTCCTACGAGCAGTACTTC | CASSLDARSYEQYF
TRBJ2-5 | TRBD1 | TRBV7-2 | . | TGTGCCAGCAGCTTAGGGACAGGGAGGAAAGAGACCCAGTACTTC | CASSLGTGRKETQYF
TRBJ2-7 | TRBD1 | TRBV19 | few | TGTGCCAGTAGTACGACAGGGGTCTACGAGCAGTACTTC | CASSTTGVYEQYF
TRBJ1-6 | TRBD1 | TRBV20-1 | few | TGCAGTGCTCTTCTACCCCGGACAGGAATAGGGTCACCCCTCCACTTT | CSALLPRTGIGSPLHF
TRBJ2-7 | TRBD2 | TRBV9 | few | TGTGCCAGCAGCGTAGGATCGGGAGGGCCCTACGAGCAGTACTTC | CASSVGSGGPYEQYF
TRBJ2-5 | TRBD1 | TRBV11-1 | . | TGTGCCAGCAGCGGAACAGGGGTTGCGTGGATGGAGACCCAGTACTTC | CASSGTGVAWMETQYF
TRBJ2-5 | . | TRBV12-3/TRBV12-4 | many | TGTGCCAGCAGACATCGAAGCGCTGAGACCCAGTACTTC | CASRHRSAETQYF
TRBJ2-7 | TRBD1 | TRBV11-1 | once | TGTGCCAACAGGGGATCCGGACGCGAGCAGTACTTC | CANRGSGREQYF
TRBJ1-1 | . | TRBV15 | . | TGTGCCACCAGCGGGAACAGGGTCGGGGCTGAAGCTTTCTTT | CATSGNRVGAEAFF
TRBJ1-1 | TRBD1 | TRBV10-3 | . | TGTGCCATCAGTGGACAGGGTCGGGACACTGAAGCTTTCTTT | CAISGQGRDTEAFF
TRBJ2-2 | TRBD2 | TRBV20-1 | . | TGCAGTGCTAGCGCTAGCGGGAGGGGAACCGGGGAGCTGTTTTTT | CSASASGRGTGELFF
TRBJ2-5 | TRBD2 | TRBV4-2 | . | TGTGCCAGCAGCCGCGGTCTAGCGGGGGGGCCGGAGTTCTTC | CASSRGLAGGPEFF
TRBJ2-3 | TRBD1 | TRBV7-9 | few | TGTGCCAGCATCCAGACAGGGGAGGCAGATACGCAGTATTTT | CASIQTGEADTQYF
TRBJ2-7 | . | TRBV13 | . | TGTGCCGGCAGCTATGTTATCTGGCCAGAAGGGCCCGAGCAGTACTTC | CAGSYVIWPEGPEQYF
TRBJ1-2 | TRBD1 | TRBV10-3 | . | TGTGCCTCGGGACAGCAACTAGCCTACACCTTC | CASGQQLAYTF
TRBJ2-7 | . | TRBV24-1 | . | TGTGCCACCAGCACCTCCAGTTCCTACGAGCAGTACTTC | CATSTSSSYEQYF
TRBJ1-1 | . | TRBV9 | few | TGTGCCAGCTCCTACCGGGAGGGCACTGAAGCTTTCTTT | CASSYREGTEAFF
TRBJ1-2 | TRBD1 | TRBV12-3/TRBV12-4 | . | TGTGCCAGCAGTGTAGGGGGCGACTATGGCTACACCTTC | CASSVGGDYGYTF
TRBJ2-3 | . | TRBV11-1 | . | TGTGCCGGAGAGGGGCTGGCAGATACGCAGTATTTT | CAGEGLADTQYF
TRBJ1-2 | . | TRBV14 | . | TGTGCCAGCAGCCAAGTTTCTAACTATGGCTACACCTTC | CASSQVSNYGYTF
TRBJ1-3 | TRBD1 | TRBV7-9 | . | TGTGCCAGCAGCCATAATTTTAGACAGGGTAATGGAAACACCATATATTTT | CASSHNFRQGNGNTIYF